This TCR beta chain was sequenced during a study of Ad26.COV2.S vaccination and SARS-CoV-2 variants. General study results and limits: For non-spike TCRs, breadth in vaccine recipients resembled that in placebo recipients. From the TCR breadth and depth analyses, total T cell responses may have been underestimated.

Assay: immunoSEQ multiplex PCR; the TCRdb copy retains only in-frame clones and omits some. Counted here are about 180,000 clones, roughly nine tenths occurring once; the ten biggest clones make up about 5.5%. Notes on this clone: Its antigen is unknown.

This CDR3 has 15 amino acids. V dropped 7 bases and J dropped 3 bases, with 19 bases sitting between them. Germline assignment: CDR1 MGHDK and CDR2 SYGVNS. This TCR came from a human donor who had recovered from COVID-19. The sequences come from peripheral blood, collected after recovery from COVID-19. The V and J genes are TRBV25-1 and TRBJ2-7, with D possibly matching TRBD2 (6 bases). CDR3 in amino acids: CASTIADGLHYEQYF. The CDR3 nucleotides are TGTGCCAGCACCATTGCGGACGGACTACACTACGAGCAGTACTTC.